The 30 T cell receptor beta chains reported below all come from one sample, sequenced in a study of blood T cell repertoires in COVID-19. The assay was immunoSEQ multiplex PCR, and TCRdb's table has in-frame clones only and misses some. The repertoire holds fewer than 400,000 clones, with over 70% as singletons. Sequenced: peripheral blood. The source of these receptors is a man aged 30 to 39 with active or convalescent COVID-19.

The chain employs TRBV19 and TRBJ1-1; no clear D. The ends were cut back, 1 base at V and 3 bases at J, with 9 bases in the middle. This CDR3 contains 14 residues. CDR1 is LNHDA, CDR2 SQIVND, per germline (reference sequence). The CDR3 sequence is CASSIVSGDTEAFF. The CDR3 DNA reads as TGTGCCAGTAGTATAGTCTCAGGTGACACTGAAGCTTTCTTT.

The V and J genes are TRBV9 and TRBJ1-5; no clear D gene. Germline V gives CDR1 SGDLS, CDR2 YYNGEE. The CDR3 extends over 13 amino acids. Trimming took 0 bases from V and 5 from J, leaving 6 bases between them. CDR3 region: CASSVAPDQPQHF. In DNA, the CDR3 is TGTGCCAGCAGCGTAGCCCCTGATCAGCCCCAGCATTTT.

The chain combines TRBV5-1 with TRBJ2-1; TRBD2 aligns across 9 bases. Germline V gives CDR1 SGHRS, CDR2 YFSETQ. The CDR3 totals 17 residues. V shed 2 bases, J shed 6 bases, and the junction held 12 bases outside the gene matches. The DNA of the CDR3 is TGCGCCAGCAGCTTAAGGGTCGCGGGAGGGCCGGGCAATGAGCAGTTCTTC. It translates to CASSLRVAGGPGNEQFF.

V and J are TRBV24-1 and TRBJ2-7; weak D call: TRBD2 (6 bases). The CDR3 has 12 amino acids. Germline V CDR1 and CDR2: KGHDR, SFDVKD. V shed 9 bases and J shed 0 bases, with 8 bases lying between them. As DNA, the CDR3 is TGTGCCACCGGGACTCTCTCCTACGAGCAGTACTTC. Residues: CATGTLSYEQYF.

The genes are TRBV27 and TRBJ1-5; 7 bases fit TRBD1. Trimming cost V 2 bases and J 1 base; bases outside gene matches: 5. The CDR3 runs 16 residues. Germline CDR1 and CDR2: MNHEY and SMNVEV (reference sequence). CDR3 residues: CASSLRTGESNQPQHF. As DNA, the CDR3 is TGTGCCAGCAGTTTACGGACAGGAGAAAGCAATCAGCCCCAGCATTTT.

This clone has a handful of counts. The chain links TRBV24-1 to TRBJ2-1; TRBD2 agrees at 10 bases. With 9 bases clipped from V and 0 bases from J, the junction kept 13 bases outside the gene matches. The CDR3 totals 18 residues. Looked up from germline, CDR1 is KGHDR and CDR2 is SFDVKD. Written as DNA, the CDR3 is TGTGCCACCGTAGTGAATAGCGGGAGGCATAGCTCCTACAATGAGCAGTTCTTC. This translates into CATVVNSGRHSSYNEQFF.

This rearrangement joins TRBV29-1 to TRBJ1-1; no definite D call. Germline CDR1 reads SQVTM; CDR2 reads ANQGSEA. The V end lost 5 bases, the J end lost 1 base, and 17 bases lay between the germline ends. The CDR3 is 15 amino acids. The CDR3 reads CSVLLMRIRNTEAFF. The CDR3 DNA follows: TGCAGCGTTCTCTTAATGAGGATTCGGAACACTGAAGCTTTCTTT.

The table lists this clone with a few counts. The V gene is TRBV5-6, the J gene TRBJ1-5, with D possibly TRBD1 on 6 matching bases. Trimming cost V 4 bases and J 2 bases, with 13 bases left between them. The CDR3 sequence is 15 residues long. The germline gives CDR1 SGHDT, CDR2 YYEEEE. The CDR3 sequence is CASSTQGRRNQPQHF. CDR3 in DNA: TGTGCCAGCAGCACACAGGGTCGGCGCAATCAGCCCCAGCATTTT.

CDR3 nucleotide sequence: TGTGCCAGCTCACCCTTAAGGGGGTCGACAAATGAGCAGTTCTTC. Protein product: CASSPLRGSTNEQFF. V gene TRBV27 combines with J gene TRBJ2-1; the D gene is possibly TRBD1 (6 bases). The CDR3 extends over 15 amino acids. CDR1 and CDR2 (germline): MNHEY, SMNVEV (reference sequence). V was shortened by 8 bases and J by 7 bases, with 21 bases between the two germline ends.

This clone was counted a few times. This chain links TRBV9 with TRBJ1-3; 7 bases agree with TRBD1. The CDR3 has 14 amino acids. Germline loops: CDR1 SGDLS, CDR2 YYNGEE. Trimming cost V 5 bases and J 3 bases; bases outside gene matches: 5. CDR3 sequence reads: CASSGPGGGNTIYF. CDR3 DNA sequence: TGTGCCAGCAGTGGCCCAGGGGGTGGAAACACCATATATTTT. Full variable domain (rest looked up from reference TRBV9 and TRBJ1-3): DSGVTQTPKHLITATGQRVTLRCSPRSGDLSVYWYQQSLDQGLQFLIQYYNGEERAKGNILERFSAQQFPDLHSELNLSSLELGDSALYFCASSGPGGGNTIYFGEGSWLTVV.

CDR3 in DNA: TGTGCCAGTAGTATAGATCCCTCCCGCCCGGGACAGCAACGTCGATATGGCTACACCTTC. Protein sequence: CASSIDPSRPGQQRRYGYTF. The chain has TRBV19 and TRBJ1-2; 7 bases line up with TRBD1. This CDR3 spans 20 amino acids. Per germline, CDR1 LNHDA and CDR2 SQIVND (reference sequence). Trimming took 0 bases from V and 5 from J; bases not matched to a gene: 21. The variable domain in full, completed from reference TRBV19 and TRBJ1-2, reads DGGITQSPKYLFRKEGQNVTLSCEQNLNHDAMYWYRQDPGQGLRLIYYSQIVNDFQKGDIAEGYSVSREKKESFPLTVTSAQKNPTAFYLCASSIDPSRPGQQRRYGYTFGSGTRLTVV.

The chain has TRBV6-6 and TRBJ1-5; TRBD1 matches at 9 bases. Trimming took 6 bases from V and 4 from J; bases not matched to a gene: 10. Germline V gene sequence: CDR1 MNHNY, CDR2 SVGAGI (reference sequence). The CDR3 is made up of 16 amino acids. The CDR3 DNA reads TGTGCCAGCAGACATCCGGGACAGGGAGCGAATCAGCCCCAGCATTTT. Its translation is CASRHPGQGANQPQHF.

This clone was counted only a few times. The chain links TRBV14 to TRBJ1-1, with D hard to call. Trimming cost V 3 bases and J 1 base, with 30 bases left between them. Per germline, CDR1 SGHDN and CDR2 FVKESK. This CDR3 has 21 residues. The CDR3 here is CASSQSQGAGRSGLGNTEAFF. CDR3 bases: TGTGCCAGCAGCCAGTCCCAAGGCGCCGGCAGGTCTGGTTTGGGGAACACTGAAGCTTTCTTT.

This CDR3 is CASSQDLTGTNEKLFF. CDR3 coding DNA: TGTGCCAGCAGCCAAGATCTGACAGGGACTAATGAAAAACTGTTTTTT. This rearrangement joins TRBV4-2 to TRBJ1-4, with 7 bases aligning to TRBD1. Germline CDR1 reads LGHNA; CDR2 reads YNFKEQ. V was pared by 0 bases and J by 2 bases, with 3 bases of the junction left unmatched. The CDR3 consists of 16 residues.

The V and J genes are TRBV9 and TRBJ1-4; 11 bases are shared with TRBD1. The CDR3 spans 14 residues. The trim removed 4 bases at V and 8 bases at J, leaving 4 bases unmatched. The germline CDR1 and CDR2 sequences are SGDLS and YYNGEE. The CDR3 sequence is CASSRTGGREKLFF. The CDR3 coding sequence is TGTGCCAGCAGCCGGACAGGGGGCCGAGAAAAACTGTTTTTT.

This clone was observed a single time. This chain connects TRBV10-3 to TRBJ2-5; maybe TRBD1 (6 bases). The CDR3 loop spans 14 amino acids. Trimming removed 10 bases from V and 5 bases from J, with 20 bases in between. CDR1 is ENHRY, CDR2 SYGVKD, per germline. DNA of the CDR3: TGTGCCACCGGGGTGGAATGGGGGCCGGAGACCCAGTACTTC. Translated: CATGVEWGPETQYF.

The gene calls are TRBV6-5 and TRBJ1-4; 7 positions agree with TRBD1. J gave up 8 bases and V 2 bases, and 5 bases lay outside the gene matches. Germline V gene lookup returns CDR1 MNHEY and CDR2 SVGAGI. This CDR3 has 14 amino acids. CDR3 residues: CASSYQGGREKLFF. The CDR3 DNA sequence: TGTGCCAGCAGTTACCAGGGGGGTAGGGAAAAACTGTTTTTT.

This chain uses TRBV6-1 with TRBJ2-2; tentative D call: TRBD1 (6 bases). The CDR3 covers 14 residues. Germline V gene data show CDR1 as MNHNS and CDR2 as SASEGT. V lost 3 bases to trimming and J lost 5 bases, with 10 bases between them. This CDR3 is CASSDPQGTGELFF. The DNA for the CDR3 is TGTGCCAGCAGTGACCCCCAGGGGACCGGGGAGCTGTTTTTT.

The chain combines TRBV28 with TRBJ2-1, with D possibly matching TRBD2 (5 bases). CDR1 and CDR2 from the germline V gene are MDHEN and SYDVKM. The CDR3 loop spans 14 amino acids. The V end lost 5 bases, the J end lost 9 bases, and 17 bases lay between the germline ends. The CDR3 DNA sequence: TGTGCCAGCAGTGGCGTGGAGGATTACGGTGAGCAGTTCTTC. As protein: CASSGVEDYGEQFF.

The chain combines TRBV7-3 with TRBJ1-2; D ambiguous. Germline CDR1 SGHTA, CDR2 FQGTGA. V shed 3 bases and J shed 4 bases, with 9 bases lying between them. The CDR3 spans 13 residues. The DNA of the CDR3 is TGTGCCAGCAGCTTCTCCAGCGTCTATGGCTACACCTTC. Protein product: CASSFSSVYGYTF.

The sample holds one count of this clone. The J gene is TRBJ1-2, the V gene TRBV7-9; D might be TRBD1 (5 bases). From germline, CDR1 is SEHNR and CDR2 FQNEAQ (reference sequence). This CDR3 has 13 amino acids. V was pared by 4 bases and J by 3 bases, with 9 bases between. CDR3 residues: CASSYTGDYGYTF. The CDR3 DNA follows: TGTGCCAGCAGCTACACAGGTGACTATGGCTACACCTTC.

The chain is built from TRBV6-1 and TRBJ1-2, with D tentatively TRBD1 (6 bases). From germline, CDR1 is MNHNS and CDR2 SASEGT. Trimming took off 2 bases at V and 6 bases at J, with 10 bases between the two ends. The CDR3 consists of 13 residues. The CDR3 region has the DNA TGTGCCAGCAGTGAACAGGGGTACCATGGCTACACCTTC. Protein product: CASSEQGYHGYTF.

This chain links TRBV24-1 with TRBJ2-2; D is possibly TRBD1 (6 bases). Looked up from germline, CDR1 is KGHDR and CDR2 is SFDVKD. There are 15 residues in the CDR3. Trimming took 3 bases from V and 7 from J, leaving 14 bases between them. The CDR3 nucleotides are TGTGCCACCAGTGATCCGGGGCAGGGGAGCGGGGAGCTGTTTTTT. This sequence encodes CATSDPGQGSGELFF.

The chain couples TRBV9 to TRBJ2-2; 9 bases match TRBD2. The V and J ends lost 8 bases and 6 bases, in that order; junction bases with no gene match: 8. This CDR3 contains 14 residues. Germline CDR1 SGDLS, CDR2 YYNGEE. CDR3 sequence reads: CASLAGVRSGELFF. The CDR3 nucleotides read TGTGCCAGTTTAGCGGGAGTGCGATCCGGGGAGCTGTTTTTT.

The chain has TRBV6-6 and TRBJ1-4; D remains unclear. V lost 2 bases to trimming and J lost 3 bases, with 7 bases between them. CDR1 is MNHNY, CDR2 SVGAGI, per germline (reference sequence). The CDR3 consists of 14 residues. CDR3 nucleotide sequence: TGTGCCAGCAGTTACGCGGGCCCTAATGAAAAACTGTTTTTT. Its protein is CASSYAGPNEKLFF.

The chain couples TRBV23-1 to TRBJ2-1; 7 bases align to TRBD1. TRBV23-1 qualifies as an ORF whose function is uncertain. The CDR3 runs 14 residues. Losses at the gene ends were 3 bases for V and 7 bases for J; bases not matched to a gene: 6. CDR3 DNA sequence: TGCGCCAGCAGTCACTCGGCACAGGGGAATGAGCAGTTCTTC. Amino acid sequence: CASSHSAQGNEQFF.

The sample holds a few counts of this clone. The gene calls are TRBV7-2 and TRBJ2-7; tentative D call: TRBD2 (6 bases). CDR1 and CDR2 (germline): SGHTA, FQGNSA. The CDR3 has 13 residues. Trimming stripped 6 bases from V and 7 bases from J, with 16 bases between. The CDR3 nucleotides are TGTGCCAGCAGACCCACCGCGGGGTGGGAGCAGTACTTC. It is translated as CASRPTAGWEQYF.

This clone came up a few times. The chain links TRBV5-1 to TRBJ2-1; 10 nucleotides align to TRBD1. From germline, CDR1 is SGHRS and CDR2 YFSETQ. The CDR3 has 16 amino acids. V was pared by 4 bases and J by 5 bases, with 9 bases of the junction left unmatched. The CDR3 here is CASSLSGQGPNNEQFF. The CDR3 DNA follows: TGCGCCAGCAGCCTTTCGGGACAGGGGCCCAACAATGAGCAGTTCTTC.

V and J are TRBV27 and TRBJ1-4; TRBD1 agrees at 7 bases. The junction had 17 bases not matched to a gene; V was cut back by 5 bases and J by 5 bases. There are 18 residues in the CDR3. The V gene's germline CDR1 is MNHEY and CDR2 SMNVEV (reference sequence). The CDR3, as DNA: TGTGCCAGCAGTACCTTCCAGGGGGGACAGACTCAAAATGAAAAACTGTTTTTT. Translated, it gives CASSTFQGGQTQNEKLFF.

The chain couples TRBV5-1 to TRBJ1-2; a weak D match, TRBD1 (6 bases). Germline values: CDR1 SGHRS, CDR2 YFSETQ. The CDR3 runs 12 residues. Trimming removed 3 bases from V and 7 bases from J, with 10 bases in between. This CDR3 is CASSSGVGGYTF. CDR3 nucleotides: TGCGCCAGCAGCTCAGGGGTGGGTGGCTACACCTTC.